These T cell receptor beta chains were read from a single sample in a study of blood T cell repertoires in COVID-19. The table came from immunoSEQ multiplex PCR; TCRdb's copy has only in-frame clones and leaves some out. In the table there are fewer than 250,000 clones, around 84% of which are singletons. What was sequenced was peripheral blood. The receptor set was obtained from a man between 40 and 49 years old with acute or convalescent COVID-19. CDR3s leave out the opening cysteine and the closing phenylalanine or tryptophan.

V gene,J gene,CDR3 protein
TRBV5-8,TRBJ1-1,ASSSRRRANTEAF
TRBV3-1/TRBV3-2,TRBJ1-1,ASSSVAGLEAF
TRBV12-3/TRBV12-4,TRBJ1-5,ASTQGNNQPQH
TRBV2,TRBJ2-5,AFTSLYRGQETQY
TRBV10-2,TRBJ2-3,ASSRSGRTDTQY
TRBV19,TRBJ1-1,ASTGYKGQAGNTEAF
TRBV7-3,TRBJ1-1,ASSGQRPVRAF
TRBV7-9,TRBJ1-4,ASSFPLDRASEKLF
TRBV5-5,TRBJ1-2,ASSLDSNYGYT
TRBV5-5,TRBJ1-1,ASSLEGGMNTEAF
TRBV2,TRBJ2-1,ARTDYENNEQF
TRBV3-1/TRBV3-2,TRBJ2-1,ASSQEGPDRASDEQF
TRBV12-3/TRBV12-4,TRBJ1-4,ASGEGPGEKLF
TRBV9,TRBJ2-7,ASSVAWDSSYEQY
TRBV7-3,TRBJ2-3,ASSRGGLGGTDTQY
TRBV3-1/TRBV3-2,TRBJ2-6,ASSPNRDYDSGANVLT
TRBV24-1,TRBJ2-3,ATSGMAGGQKDTQY
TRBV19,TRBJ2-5,ASSTRGAEETQY
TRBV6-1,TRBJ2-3,ASSERRGATDTQY
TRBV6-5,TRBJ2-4,ASSESKNIQY
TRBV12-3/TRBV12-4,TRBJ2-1,ASSPGARQF
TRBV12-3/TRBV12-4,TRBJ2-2,ASTNGGTGELF
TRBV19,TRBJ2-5,ASSIAPTGETQY
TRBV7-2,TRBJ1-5,ASSHRRDRAVNQPQH
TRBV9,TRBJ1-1,ASSPSDSFGAF
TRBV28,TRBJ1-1,ASSPPRGSNTEAF
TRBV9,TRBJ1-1,ASSAGGGTEAF